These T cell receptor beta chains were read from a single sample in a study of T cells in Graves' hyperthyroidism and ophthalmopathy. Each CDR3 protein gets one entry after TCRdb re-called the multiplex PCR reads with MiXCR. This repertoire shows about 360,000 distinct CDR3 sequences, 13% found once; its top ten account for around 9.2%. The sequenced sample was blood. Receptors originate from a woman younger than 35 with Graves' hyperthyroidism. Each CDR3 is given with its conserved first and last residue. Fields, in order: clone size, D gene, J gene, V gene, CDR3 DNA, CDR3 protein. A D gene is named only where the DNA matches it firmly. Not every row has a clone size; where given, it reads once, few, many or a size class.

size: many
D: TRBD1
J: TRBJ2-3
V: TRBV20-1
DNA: TGCAGTACGACAGGGGTCACAGATACGCAGTATTTT
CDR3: CSTTGVTDTQYF

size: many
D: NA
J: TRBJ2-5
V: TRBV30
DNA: TGTGCCTGGAGTGTTCGGTGGACAGAAGAGACCCAGTACTTC
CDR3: CAWSVRWTEETQYF

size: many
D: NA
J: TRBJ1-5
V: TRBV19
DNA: TGTGCCAGTAGTCCGACCCGGGGAGAGGGTAAGAGAAGCAATCAGCCCCAGCATTTT
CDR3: CASSPTRGEGKRSNQPQHF

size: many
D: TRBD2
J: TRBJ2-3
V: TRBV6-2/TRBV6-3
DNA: TGTGCCAGCAAAAACGGACTAGCCGTCACAGATACGCAGTATTTT
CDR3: CASKNGLAVTDTQYF

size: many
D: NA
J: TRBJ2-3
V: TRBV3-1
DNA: TGTGCCAGCAGCCGAGGAGGGATGGGTACGCAGTATTTT
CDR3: CASSRGGMGTQYF

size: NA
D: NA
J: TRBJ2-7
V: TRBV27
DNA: TGTGCCAGCCATGGGACGAGCTCCTACGAGCAGTACTTC
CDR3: CASHGTSSYEQYF

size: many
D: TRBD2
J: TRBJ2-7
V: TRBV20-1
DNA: TGCAGTGCTCCCCGAGGGACTAGCGGGAGATCCTACGAGCAGTACTTC
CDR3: CSAPRGTSGRSYEQYF

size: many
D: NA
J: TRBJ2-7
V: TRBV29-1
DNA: TGCAGCGTCCTTATAGCGGTCACCTACGAGCAGTACTTC
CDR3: CSVLIAVTYEQYF

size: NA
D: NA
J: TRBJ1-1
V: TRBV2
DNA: TGTGCCACCCGGGGGGGGGCGACGGTAGCTTTCTTT
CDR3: CATRGGATVAFF

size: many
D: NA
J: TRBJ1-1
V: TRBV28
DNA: TGTGCCTCAAGTGGGGTCTTGAACACTGAAGCTTTCTTT
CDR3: CASSGVLNTEAFF

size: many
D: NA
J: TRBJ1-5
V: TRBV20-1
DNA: TGCAGTGCTAAAACCAGCAATCAGCCCCAGCATTTT
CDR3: CSAKTSNQPQHF

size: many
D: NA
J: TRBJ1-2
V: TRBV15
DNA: TGTGCCACCAGCAGAGATTCAGGCGGAATAAATGGCTACACCTTC
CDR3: CATSRDSGGINGYTF

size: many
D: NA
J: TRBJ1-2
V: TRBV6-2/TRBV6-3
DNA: TGTGCCAGCAGTTACGAATTCTTCTATGGCTACACCTTC
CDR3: CASSYEFFYGYTF

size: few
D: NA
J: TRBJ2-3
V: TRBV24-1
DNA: TGTGCCACCGGGTCAGTAACAGATACGCAGTATTTT
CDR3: CATGSVTDTQYF

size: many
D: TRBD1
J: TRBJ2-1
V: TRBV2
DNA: TGTGCCAGCAGCTCGGGACAGGCCTACTCCAATGAGCAGTTCTTC
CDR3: CASSSGQAYSNEQFF

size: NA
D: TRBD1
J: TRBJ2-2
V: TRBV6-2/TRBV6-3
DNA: TGTGCCAGCAGTTTCCGGGACAGCCGAAACACCGGGGAGCTGTTTTTT
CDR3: CASSFRDSRNTGELFF

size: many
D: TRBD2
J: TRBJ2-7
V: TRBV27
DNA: TGTGCCAGCAGTTCCAGTCTAGCGGGAGTGTTTGGGGAGCAGTACTTC
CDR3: CASSSSLAGVFGEQYF

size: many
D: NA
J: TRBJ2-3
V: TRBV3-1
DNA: TGTGCCAGCAGCCAAGTCTCCCGGACAGATACGCAGTATTTT
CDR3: CASSQVSRTDTQYF

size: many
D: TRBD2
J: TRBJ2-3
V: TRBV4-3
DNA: TGCGCCAGCAGCCAAGAAAGAGCGGGGCGGTTGGTAGATACGCAGTATTTT
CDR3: CASSQERAGRLVDTQYF

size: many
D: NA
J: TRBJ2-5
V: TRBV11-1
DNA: TGTGCCAGCAGCTTAAGGTACCTCCCGACCAAAGAGACCCAGTACTTC
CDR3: CASSLRYLPTKETQYF

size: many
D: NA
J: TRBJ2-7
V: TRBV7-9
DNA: TGTGCCAGCAGAGGGGACTCATACTCCTACGAGCAGTACTTC
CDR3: CASRGDSYSYEQYF

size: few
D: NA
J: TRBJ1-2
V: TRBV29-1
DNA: TGCAGCGTTGGTGTACTAGAAGGCTATGGCTACACCTTC
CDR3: CSVGVLEGYGYTF

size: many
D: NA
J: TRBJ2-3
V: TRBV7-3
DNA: TGTGCCAGCAGCTTAACCCCAGGGAACACAGATACGCAGTATTTT
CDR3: CASSLTPGNTDTQYF

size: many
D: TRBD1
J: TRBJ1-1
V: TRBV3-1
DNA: TGTGCCAGCAGCCGGTCGGGACAGGGGAACACTGAAGCTTTCTTT
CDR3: CASSRSGQGNTEAFF

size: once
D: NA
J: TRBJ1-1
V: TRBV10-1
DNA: TGCGCCAGCAGCCCCAGTCTCACTGAAGCTTTCTTT
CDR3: CASSPSLTEAFF

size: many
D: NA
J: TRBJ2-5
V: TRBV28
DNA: TGTGCCAGCAGTTTTCCGGCTAGTAGGCCAGAGACCCAGTACTTC
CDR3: CASSFPASRPETQYF

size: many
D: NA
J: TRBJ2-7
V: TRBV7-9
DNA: TGTGCCAGCAGCTCCCGGGACTTCCCCTACGAGCAGTACTTC
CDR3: CASSSRDFPYEQYF

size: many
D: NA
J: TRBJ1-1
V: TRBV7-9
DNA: TGTGCCAGCAGCATTCGGGTCAAAGGAAAACAGAACACTGAAGCTTTCTTT
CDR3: CASSIRVKGKQNTEAFF

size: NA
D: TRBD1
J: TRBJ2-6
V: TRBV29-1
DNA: TGCAGCGTCACAGGGGCTCCGACGGATGGGGCCAACGTCCTGACTTTC
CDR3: CSVTGAPTDGANVLTF

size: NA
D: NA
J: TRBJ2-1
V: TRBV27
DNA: TGTGCCAGCAGGGCTAGCTCGGGTGAGCAGTTCTTC
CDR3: CASRASSGEQFF

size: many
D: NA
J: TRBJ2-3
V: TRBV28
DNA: TGTGCCAGCAGTTTGGGAAGTGTGTTTTCCGATACGCAGTATTTT
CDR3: CASSLGSVFSDTQYF

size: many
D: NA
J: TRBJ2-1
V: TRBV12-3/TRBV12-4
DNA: TGTGCCAGCAGTTTGGGGGGGGGGCTACGCAATGAGCAGTTCTTC
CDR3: CASSLGGGLRNEQFF

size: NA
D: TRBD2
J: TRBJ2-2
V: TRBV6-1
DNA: TGTGCCAGCCGAACTCCGAGGGGAGGGACCGGGGAGCTGTTTTTT
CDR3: CASRTPRGGTGELFF

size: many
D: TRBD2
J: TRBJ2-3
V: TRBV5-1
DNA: TGCGCCAGCAGCTTGGAGAGCGGGGGAGCCACAGATACGCAGTATTTT
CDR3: CASSLESGGATDTQYF

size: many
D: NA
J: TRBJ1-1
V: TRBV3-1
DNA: TGTGCCAGCAGCCAAGACAATGGGGTTTATCGGGGGTTGGGAACTGAAGCTTTCTTT
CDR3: CASSQDNGVYRGLGTEAFF

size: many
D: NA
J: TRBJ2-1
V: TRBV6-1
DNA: TGTGCCAGCAGTGAACAGGGGGGTGAGCAGTTCTTC
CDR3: CASSEQGGEQFF

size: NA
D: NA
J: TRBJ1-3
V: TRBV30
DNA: TGTGCCTGGAGTGTACTAGCTGGCAGCCGTGGAAACACCATATATTTT
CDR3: CAWSVLAGSRGNTIYF

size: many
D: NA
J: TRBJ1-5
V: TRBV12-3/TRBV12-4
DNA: TGTGCCAGCACCTTTTTCGGTCAGCCCCAGCATTTT
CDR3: CASTFFGQPQHF

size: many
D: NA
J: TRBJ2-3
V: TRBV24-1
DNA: TGTGCCACCAGTGATTCCCCAAAGGAAGATACGCAGTATTTT
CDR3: CATSDSPKEDTQYF

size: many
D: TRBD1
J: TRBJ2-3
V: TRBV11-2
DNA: TGTGCCAGCAGCTCTCGATGGCCGACAGGGGGTGGGGGAGATACGCAGTATTTT
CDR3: CASSSRWPTGGGGDTQYF